A selection of T cell receptor beta chains follows, all from one sample in a study of OX40 agonist ivuxolimab in advanced cancers. Some clones are missing from TCRdb's copy, which holds only in-frame ones; the method was immunoSEQ multiplex PCR. The sample contains some 42,000 clones, 85% to 90% of which appear only once. The material sequenced was CD4+ or CD8+ T cells sorted from blood, taken in a trial of the OX40 agonist ivuxolimab. The source of these receptors is an adult with an advanced solid tumor such as melanoma, head and neck, liver or kidney cancer. Each CDR3 is given with its conserved first and last residue. Fields, in order: J gene, V gene, CDR3 protein.

j_call: TRBJ2-1
v_call: TRBV5-8
cdr3_aa: CASSSLRLIGYINEQFF

j_call: TRBJ2-5
v_call: TRBV5-6
cdr3_aa: CASSPRTGGGKTQYF

j_call: TRBJ2-1
v_call: TRBV10-1
cdr3_aa: CASSEAGEGNEQFF

j_call: TRBJ1-5
v_call: TRBV6-6
cdr3_aa: CASSSETALSNQPQHF

j_call: TRBJ2-3
v_call: TRBV28
cdr3_aa: CASSPIADSTDTQYF

j_call: TRBJ2-1
v_call: TRBV7-3
cdr3_aa: CASSSGLARNNEQFF

j_call: TRBJ2-7
v_call: TRBV20-1
cdr3_aa: CSASGTQGQYF

j_call: TRBJ2-3
v_call: TRBV18
cdr3_aa: CASSPDRGPTDTQYF

j_call: TRBJ1-1
v_call: TRBV7-8
cdr3_aa: CASSLLISNTEAFF

j_call: TRBJ1-1
v_call: TRBV28
cdr3_aa: CASFGGRGNTEAFF

j_call: TRBJ2-1
v_call: TRBV28
cdr3_aa: CASSMGTGEPYNEQFF

j_call: TRBJ2-7
v_call: TRBV12-5
cdr3_aa: CASGFGQGGNEQYF

j_call: TRBJ1-4
v_call: TRBV5-1
cdr3_aa: CASSPGTWDEKLFF

j_call: TRBJ2-3
v_call: TRBV11-2
cdr3_aa: CASSPRLAGGPDTQYF

j_call: TRBJ2-2
v_call: TRBV6-5
cdr3_aa: CASSYRRAGNTGELFF

j_call: TRBJ2-2
v_call: TRBV27
cdr3_aa: CASSPLTGRTGELFF

j_call: TRBJ2-2
v_call: TRBV4-2
cdr3_aa: CASSQDWLGTGELFF

j_call: TRBJ1-5
v_call: TRBV27
cdr3_aa: CASSPVGATYNQPQHF

j_call: TRBJ2-3
v_call: TRBV5-4
cdr3_aa: CASSQGFVNTDTQYF

j_call: TRBJ2-2
v_call: TRBV27
cdr3_aa: CASLRQGSGELFF

j_call: TRBJ1-5
v_call: TRBV5-1
cdr3_aa: CASSLAPGANQPQHF

j_call: TRBJ1-1
v_call: TRBV6-5
cdr3_aa: CASSPDRGSAEAFF

j_call: TRBJ2-7
v_call: TRBV4-2
cdr3_aa: CASSQRELREQYF

j_call: TRBJ1-4
v_call: TRBV25-1
cdr3_aa: CASSVSGEKLFF

j_call: TRBJ2-7
v_call: TRBV30
cdr3_aa: CAWRGGSYEQYF

j_call: TRBJ2-7
v_call: TRBV5-1
cdr3_aa: CASSFGGSYEQYF

j_call: TRBJ1-1
v_call: TRBV7-9
cdr3_aa: CASSPFQPNTEAFF

j_call: TRBJ1-1
v_call: TRBV19
cdr3_aa: CASSIPPGGPRTEAFF

j_call: TRBJ1-1
v_call: TRBV6-1
cdr3_aa: CASSSQGEAFF

j_call: TRBJ1-2
v_call: TRBV6-1
cdr3_aa: CASRAGFYGYTF

j_call: TRBJ1-2
v_call: TRBV16
cdr3_aa: CASSQSFRGWDGYTF

j_call: TRBJ1-4
v_call: TRBV9
cdr3_aa: CASSPSLQGNEKLFF